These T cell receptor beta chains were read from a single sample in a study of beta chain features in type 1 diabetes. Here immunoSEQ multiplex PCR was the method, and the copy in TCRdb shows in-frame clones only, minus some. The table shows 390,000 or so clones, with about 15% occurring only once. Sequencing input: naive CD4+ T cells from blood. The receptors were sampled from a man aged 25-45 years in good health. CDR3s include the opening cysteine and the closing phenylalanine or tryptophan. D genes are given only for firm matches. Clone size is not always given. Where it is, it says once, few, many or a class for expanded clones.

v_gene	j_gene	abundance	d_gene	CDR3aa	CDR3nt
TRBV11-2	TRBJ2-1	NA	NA	CASSSPGEGEQFF	TGTGCCAGCAGCTCCCCTGGAGAGGGTGAGCAGTTCTTC
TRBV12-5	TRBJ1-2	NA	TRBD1	CASGLWQGDGYTF	TGTGCTAGTGGTTTGTGGCAGGGGGATGGCTACACCTTC
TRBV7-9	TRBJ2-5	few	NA	CASSREAGETQYF	TGTGCCAGCAGCAGAGAAGCAGGGGAGACCCAGTACTTC
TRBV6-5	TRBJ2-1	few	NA	CASSYSRQGNNEQFF	TGTGCCAGCAGTTACTCGAGGCAGGGCAACAATGAGCAGTTCTTC
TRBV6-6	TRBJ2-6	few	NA	CASRSGDSGANVLTF	TGTGCCAGCCGCTCGGGTGACTCTGGGGCCAACGTCCTGACTTTC
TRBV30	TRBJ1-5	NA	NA	CAWRQQGAISQPQHF	TGTGCCTGGAGACAACAGGGCGCGATATCTCAGCCCCAGCATTTT
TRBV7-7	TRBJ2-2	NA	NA	CASSPRLVAAGELFF	TGTGCCAGCAGCCCCCGCTTGGTGGCGGCCGGGGAGCTGTTTTTT
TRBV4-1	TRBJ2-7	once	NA	CASSRFGEQYF	TGCGCCAGCAGCCGGTTCGGCGAGCAGTACTTC
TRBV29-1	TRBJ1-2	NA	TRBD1	CSVETRGLSYGYTF	TGCAGCGTTGAGACCAGGGGGCTTAGCTATGGCTACACCTTC
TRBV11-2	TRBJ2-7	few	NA	CASSQHRVGRYEQYF	TGTGCCAGCAGCCAGCACAGGGTTGGACGCTACGAGCAGTACTTC
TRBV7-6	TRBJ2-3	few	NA	CASSGRRDSSTDTQYF	TGTGCCAGCAGCGGGCGCCGGGACTCCAGCACAGATACGCAGTATTTT
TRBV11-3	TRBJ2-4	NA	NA	CASSLEGNIQYF	TGTGCCAGCAGCTTAGAGGGTAACATTCAGTACTTC
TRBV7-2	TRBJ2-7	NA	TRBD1	CASTPTGTGLYEQYF	TGTGCCAGCACCCCTACCGGGACAGGGCTTTACGAGCAGTACTTC
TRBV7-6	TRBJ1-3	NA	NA	CASSLRQKSSGNTIYF	TGTGCCAGCAGCCTTCGACAGAAGAGCTCTGGAAACACCATATATTTT
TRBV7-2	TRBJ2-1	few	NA	CASSSWSASASRYNEQFF	TGTGCCAGCAGCTCCTGGTCGGCGTCGGCCTCCCGCTACAATGAGCAGTTCTTC
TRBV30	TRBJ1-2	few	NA	CAWSLGAGYGYTF	TGTGCCTGGAGTTTAGGGGCGGGCTATGGCTACACCTTC
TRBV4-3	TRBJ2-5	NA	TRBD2	CASSQVLAGGPKGETQYF	TGCGCCAGCAGCCAAGTACTAGCGGGAGGGCCAAAGGGGGAGACCCAGTACTTC
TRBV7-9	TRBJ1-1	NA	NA	CASSLGVRGNTEAFF	TGTGCCAGCAGCTTGGGCGTCAGGGGGAACACTGAAGCTTTCTTT
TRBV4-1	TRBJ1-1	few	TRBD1	CASHLAGQGRAEAFF	TGCGCCAGCCATCTTGCGGGACAGGGGCGGGCTGAAGCTTTCTTT
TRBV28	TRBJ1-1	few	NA	CASSLRGNTEAFF	TGTGCCAGCAGTTTACGTGGGAACACTGAAGCTTTCTTT
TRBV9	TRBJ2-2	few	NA	CASSVGRGGTGELFF	TGTGCCAGCAGCGTAGGGAGGGGTGGCACCGGGGAGCTGTTTTTT
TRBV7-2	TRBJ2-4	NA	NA	CASSFSGLAKNIQYF	TGTGCCAGCAGCTTTTCTGGTTTAGCCAAAAACATTCAGTACTTC
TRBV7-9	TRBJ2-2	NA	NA	CASSFDRLTTGELFF	TGTGCCAGCAGCTTTGACAGATTAACCACCGGGGAGCTGTTTTTT
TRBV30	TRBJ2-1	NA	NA	CAWRDLDNEQFF	TGTGCCTGGAGGGACTTAGACAATGAGCAGTTCTTC
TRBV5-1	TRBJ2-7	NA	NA	CASSPERWALYEQYF	TGCGCCAGCAGCCCCGAGCGCTGGGCTCTCTACGAGCAGTACTTC
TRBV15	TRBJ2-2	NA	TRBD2	CATSKATSSMTGELFF	TGTGCCACCAGCAAAGCGACTAGCTCAATGACCGGGGAGCTGTTTTTT
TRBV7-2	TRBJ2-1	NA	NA	CASSPPGYNEQFF	TGTGCCAGCAGCCCACCGGGATACAATGAGCAGTTCTTC
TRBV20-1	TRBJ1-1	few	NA	CSARGDTEAFF	TGCAGTGCTAGAGGGGACACTGAAGCTTTCTTT
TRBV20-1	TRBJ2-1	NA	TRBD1	CSASNRGEQFF	TGCAGTGCTAGTAACAGGGGTGAGCAGTTCTTC
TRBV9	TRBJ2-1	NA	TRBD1	CASSVNRGHSYNEQFF	TGTGCCAGCAGCGTGAACAGGGGGCACTCCTACAATGAGCAGTTCTTC
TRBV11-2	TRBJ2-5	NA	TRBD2	CASSPLAGGPQETQYF	TGTGCCAGCAGCCCGTTAGCGGGGGGGCCCCAGGAGACCCAGTACTTC
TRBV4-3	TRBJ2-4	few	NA	CASSQEPGNIQYF	TGCGCCAGCAGCCAGGAACCAGGAAACATTCAGTACTTC
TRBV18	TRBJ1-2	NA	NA	CASSPLVEFDYGYTF	TGTGCCAGCTCACCACTGGTGGAGTTCGACTATGGCTACACCTTC
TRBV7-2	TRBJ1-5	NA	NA	CASSLGGHNQPQHF	TGTGCCAGCAGCTTAGGGGGGCACAATCAGCCCCAGCATTTT
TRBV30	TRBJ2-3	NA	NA	CAWRRLHSTDTQYF	TGTGCCTGGAGAAGGTTGCATAGCACAGATACGCAGTATTTT
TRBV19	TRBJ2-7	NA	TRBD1	CASSQGQPPREQYF	TGTGCCAGTAGCCAGGGACAGCCGCCACGGGAGCAGTACTTC
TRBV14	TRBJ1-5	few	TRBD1	CASSPTGRNQPQHF	TGTGCCAGCAGCCCGACAGGGCGCAATCAGCCCCAGCATTTT
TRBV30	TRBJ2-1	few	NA	CAWRDGGNNEQFF	TGTGCCTGGAGGGATGGGGGAAACAATGAGCAGTTCTTC
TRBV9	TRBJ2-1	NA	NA	CASSVADQGTIYNEQFF	TGTGCCAGCAGCGTAGCCGACCAGGGTACCATCTACAATGAGCAGTTCTTC
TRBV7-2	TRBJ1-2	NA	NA	CASSLVGYGYTF	TGTGCCAGCAGCTTAGTAGGCTATGGCTACACCTTC
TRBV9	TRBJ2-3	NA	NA	CASSVGPDPDTQYF	TGTGCCAGCAGCGTAGGCCCAGACCCAGATACGCAGTATTTT
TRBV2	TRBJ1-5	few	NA	CASSAGRRDRYGNQPQHF	TGTGCCAGCAGTGCAGGGAGGAGGGATAGGTATGGCAATCAGCCCCAGCATTTT
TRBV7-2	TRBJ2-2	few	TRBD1	CASSHRQGRANTGELFF	TGTGCCAGCAGCCACCGACAGGGGCGGGCGAACACCGGGGAGCTGTTTTTT
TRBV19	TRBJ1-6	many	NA	CASKARDNSPLHF	TGTGCCAGTAAGGCCAGAGATAATTCACCCCTCCACTTT
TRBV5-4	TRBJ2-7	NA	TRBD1	CASSLTAGTGATYEQYF	TGTGCCAGCAGCTTGACTGCCGGGACAGGGGCAACCTACGAGCAGTACTTC
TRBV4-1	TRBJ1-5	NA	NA	CASSRRDPNQPQHF	TGCGCCAGCAGCCGCAGGGATCCCAATCAGCCCCAGCATTTT
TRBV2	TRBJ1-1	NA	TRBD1	CASNRDRALNTEAFF	TGTGCCAGCAATAGGGACAGGGCGTTGAACACTGAAGCTTTCTTT
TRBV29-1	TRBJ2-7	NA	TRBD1	CSVAGTGTYEQYF	TGCAGCGTAGCCGGGACAGGGACCTACGAGCAGTACTTC
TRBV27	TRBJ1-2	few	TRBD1	CASSLASQGAFYGYTF	TGTGCCAGCAGTTTAGCATCACAGGGGGCCTTCTATGGCTACACCTTC
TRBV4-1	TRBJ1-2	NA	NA	CASSSLMVYGYTF	TGCGCCAGCAGCTCCTTAATGGTCTATGGCTACACCTTC
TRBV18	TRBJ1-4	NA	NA	CASSRQGGDEKLFF	TGTGCCAGCTCACGTCAGGGCGGAGACGAAAAACTGTTTTTT
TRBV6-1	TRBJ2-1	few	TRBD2	CASRVSGASYNEQFF	TGTGCCAGCCGTGTGAGCGGGGCCTCCTACAATGAGCAGTTCTTC
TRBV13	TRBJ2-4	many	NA	CASSPAGQRNIQYF	TGTGCCAGCAGCCCCGCGGGACAGCGAAACATTCAGTACTTC
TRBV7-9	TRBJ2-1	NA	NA	CASSIQTGAYNEQFF	TGTGCCAGCAGCATCCAGACAGGAGCATACAATGAGCAGTTCTTC
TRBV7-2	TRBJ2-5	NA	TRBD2	CASSVGLAGGKTQYF	TGTGCCAGCAGCGTGGGACTAGCGGGGGGGAAGACCCAGTACTTC
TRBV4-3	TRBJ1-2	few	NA	CASSQASGDGYTF	TGCGCCAGCAGCCAAGCGTCCGGGGATGGCTACACCTTC
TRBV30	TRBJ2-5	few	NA	CAWSVVMGETQYF	TGTGCCTGGAGTGTTGTGATGGGGGAGACCCAGTACTTC
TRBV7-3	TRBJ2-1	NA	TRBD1	CASSQDRDNEQFF	TGTGCCAGCAGTCAGGACAGGGACAATGAGCAGTTCTTC
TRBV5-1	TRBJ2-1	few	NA	CASSLVSPGVEQFF	TGCGCCAGCAGCTTGGTGTCTCCTGGGGTTGAGCAGTTCTTC